Listed here are 5 T cell receptor beta chains from one sample, sequenced in a study of response to subunit inactivated influenza vaccine (dated by TCRdb to between 2017 and 2018). Libraries were prepared through RT-PCR. Sequencing was carried out with an Illumina HiSeq 2500. Using fastp trimming at Q25 and MiXCR clonotype assembly, TCRdb reanalyzed the public sequencing data and kept in-frame beta chains. Here each entry gathers all rows of one CDR3 protein and keeps the most common genes and DNA. The sample records 170,000 or so distinct CDR3 sequences, about 10% of which are singletons. About a third of the sample is taken by the ten largest. Sample: CD8+ T cells sorted from PBMCs, taken less than 30 months after vaccination. The source is a man between 50 and 75 years old who received an inactivated influenza vaccine. Donor details come from another sample of the same person, matched by shared clones.

This clonotype showed up just a few times. J is TRBJ1-2 and V is TRBV12-3 or TRBV12-4, with D hard to call. The length of the CDR3 is 13 residues. V lost 1 base and J lost 4, with 7 bases in between. CDR3 DNA: TGTGCCAGCAGTTTAGGGGTGACCTATGGCTACACCTTC. Residues: CASSLGVTYGYTF.

This clonotype appeared a few times. The chain couples TRBV10-2 to TRBJ2-2; no clear D. Trimming stripped 2 bases from V and 6 bases from J, with 13 bases between. The CDR3 has 15 amino acids. Germline CDR1 is WSHSY and CDR2 is SAAADI. The chain's CDR3 is CASSEIGSIAGELFF. CDR3 in DNA: TGCGCCAGCAGTGAGATCGGGTCCATCGCCGGGGAGCTGTTTTTT.

This clonotype was detected a few times. The gene calls are TRBV27 and TRBJ2-3; 8 bases are shared with TRBD2. The junction had 7 bases not matched to a gene; V was cut back by 2 bases and J by 3 bases. The germline CDR1 and CDR2 sequences are MNHEY and SMNVEV (reference sequence). This CDR3 has 16 amino acids. CDR3 DNA sequence: TGTGCCAGCAGTTTAATCGTCGGGAGGGGGACAGATACGCAGTATTTT. This codes for CASSLIVGRGTDTQYF.

The rearrangement joins TRBV10-3 to TRBJ2-1, with D unclear. CDR3 length: 14 amino acids. V was pared by 0 bases and J by 4 bases, with 7 bases between. Per the germline V gene, CDR1 is ENHRY and CDR2 is SYGVKD. CDR3 in amino acids: CAISESRQYNEQFF. The CDR3 region has the DNA TGTGCCATCAGTGAGTCGAGGCAGTACAATGAGCAGTTCTTC.

The J gene is TRBJ2-7, the V gene TRBV4-1; TRBD1 agrees at 8 bases. The CDR3 totals 14 residues. V dropped 3 bases and J dropped 1; count of bases not matched to a gene: 2. Per the germline V gene, CDR1 is MGHRA and CDR2 is YSYEKL. The CDR3 spells CASSQRDRSYEQYF. CDR3 bases: TGCGCCAGCAGCCAGAGGGACAGGTCCTACGAGCAGTACTTC.